This TCR beta chain is drawn from a study of T cell repertoires in cytomegalovirus infection. Looking at the study overall: It can be stated that public TCR beta signatures indicated CMV infection as well as a matching HLA type.

V lost 0 bases to trimming and J lost 2 bases; unmatched junction nucleotides: 13. The CDR3 sequence is 19 residues long. CDR1 is SGHVS and CDR2 is FQNEAQ in the germline V gene. Study findings and constraints: Of the TCR beta families, the public ones yielded a cumulative frequency that identified carriers of CMV plus the relevant HLA.

Each CDR3 protein is one row after TCRdb ran MiXCR on the reads. The top ten clones hold 13% of a sample with more than 300,000 distinct CDR3 sequences, roughly 34% of them seen once. Comment on this clonotype: No antigen is known for it.

Material: cultured PBMCs, obtained from culture after CMV antigen stimulation. The chain employs TRBV7-8 and TRBJ2-3; TRBD2 matches at 8 bases. The sequence derives from a human donor in good health (CMV status not recorded). Some clones in this sample may be carry-over from other donors' samples. CDR3: CASSLADLAGLTHTDTQYF. DNA of the CDR3: TGTGCCAGCAGCTTAGCAGATCTAGCGGGCCTGACGCACACAGATACGCAGTATTTT.